Listed here are 25 T cell receptor beta chains from one sample, sequenced in a study of blood T cell repertoires in COVID-19. Measured with immunoSEQ multiplex PCR; TCRdb has only the in-frame clones, and not every one. The sample has approximately 200,000 clones, about 90% seen once. Source material: PBMCs or T cells enriched from blood (not recorded which). The receptors come from a woman aged 25-40 years who had recovered from COVID-19.

This clone was found once. V gene TRBV10-3 combines with J gene TRBJ1-5, with 8 bases identical to TRBD1. Germline trimming cut 1 base from V and 3 bases from J; bases unmatched to any gene: 2. CDR3 length: 15 residues. Germline V CDR1 and CDR2: ENHRY, SYGVKD. The CDR3 DNA follows: TGTGCCATCAGTGAGTGGGGACAGGCCAATCAGCCCCAGCATTTT. Residues: CAISEWGQANQPQHF.

The chain employs TRBV29-1 and TRBJ2-3; 9 bases are shared with TRBD1. Germline trimming cut 7 bases from V and 11 bases from J; bases unmatched to any gene: 10. Germline V gene data show CDR1 as SQVTM and CDR2 as ANQGSEA. CDR3 size: 12 residues. This CDR3 is CSAIRTDRGQYF. For the CDR3, the DNA is TGCAGCGCTATCCGAACGGACAGGGGGCAGTATTTT.

V and J are TRBV6-5 and TRBJ1-1, with a weak D call TRBD1 (5 bases). The CDR3 has 14 residues. Per germline, CDR1 MNHEY and CDR2 SVGAGI. Trimming cost V 6 bases and J 6 bases, with 17 bases left between them. CDR3 nucleotides: TGTGCCAGCAGCCAGTCTTCACCAGGGCCTGAAGCTTTCTTT. This gives the protein CASSQSSPGPEAFF.

The rearrangement joins TRBV2 to TRBJ1-2; TRBD1 matches at 8 bases. CDR1 and CDR2 (germline): SNHLY, FYNNEI. The length of the CDR3 is 13 residues. V shed 7 bases and J 2 bases; nucleotides not matched to a gene: 3. The CDR3 here is CASTWTGNYGYTF. The CDR3 nucleotides read TGTGCCAGCACTTGGACAGGGAACTATGGCTACACCTTC.

Written as DNA, the CDR3 is TGTGCCAGCAGCCTGGGACAGGGGCTGGACGAGCAGTACTTC. It translates to CASSLGQGLDEQYF. The chain uses TRBV5-6 and TRBJ2-7; 10 nucleotides agree with TRBD1. CDR3 length: 14 amino acids. With 4 bases clipped from V and 5 bases from J, the junction kept 6 bases outside the gene matches. Germline values: CDR1 SGHDT, CDR2 YYEEEE.

V gene TRBV7-2 combines with J gene TRBJ1-5; 9 bases agree with TRBD1. Germline lookup yields CDR1 SGHTA and CDR2 FQGNSA. The CDR3 totals 16 residues. V lost 5 bases, J lost 5 bases, and 10 bases stayed unmatched. CDR3 sequence: CASSPWTGVSDQPQHF. DNA of the CDR3: TGTGCCAGCAGCCCCTGGACAGGGGTATCGGATCAGCCCCAGCATTTT.

This rearrangement joins TRBV5-1 to TRBJ1-2; 11 nucleotides align to TRBD1. Germline V gene data show CDR1 as SGHRS and CDR2 as YFSETQ. V gave up 4 bases and J gave up 8 bases; unmatched junction bases: 7. The CDR3 runs 14 residues. The DNA for the CDR3 is TGCGCCAGCAGCCCAGGGGGACAGGGGGAAGGCTACACCTTC. Protein sequence: CASSPGGQGEGYTF. The whole variable domain, remainder taken from reference TRBV5-1 and TRBJ1-2, is KAGVTQTPRYLIKTRGQQVTLSCSPISGHRSVSWYQQTPGQGLQFLFEYFSETQRNKGNFPGRFSGRQFSNSRSEMNVSTLELGDSALYLCASSPGGQGEGYTFGSGTRLTVV.

The chain carries TRBV7-8 and TRBJ1-3; TRBD1 agrees at 7 bases. The ends lost 5 bases at V and 0 bases at J; junction bases unmatched: 13. The CDR3 spans 18 residues. Germline-derived CDR1 and CDR2 are SGHVS and FQNEAQ. The CDR3 DNA sequence: TGTGCCAGCAGCCTCCGACAGGGAGACTTATTCTCTGGAAACACCATATATTTT. Encoded protein: CASSLRQGDLFSGNTIYF. Filled out from reference TRBV7-8 and TRBJ1-3, the complete variable domain reads GAGVSQSPRYKVAKRGQDVALRCDPISGHVSLFWYQQALGQGPEFLTYFQNEAQLDKSGLPSDRFFAERPEGSVSTLKIQRTQQEDSAVYLCASSLRQGDLFSGNTIYFGEGSWLTVV.

This clone was detected once. The V gene is TRBV9, the J gene TRBJ2-7; a weak D match, TRBD2 (5 bases). The V and J ends lost 4 bases and 0 bases respectively, with 14 bases between them. CDR3 length: 15 amino acids. Germline V gene data show CDR1 as SGDLS and CDR2 as YYNGEE. This CDR3 is CASSPTGGHSYEQYF. DNA for the CDR3: TGTGCCAGCAGCCCCACTGGAGGTCACTCCTACGAGCAGTACTTC.

V gene TRBV9 combines with J gene TRBJ1-2, with D possibly being TRBD1 (5 bases). Germline V lookup: CDR1 SGDLS, CDR2 YYNGEE. V lost 4 bases to trimming and J lost 5 bases, with 9 bases between them. CDR3 length: 12 residues. In DNA, the CDR3 is TGTGCCAGCAGCAGACAGATATATGGCTACACCTTC. This codes for CASSRQIYGYTF.

This chain connects TRBV11-3 to TRBJ2-1; possibly TRBD2 for D (6 bases). Trimming stripped 0 bases from V and 9 bases from J, with 21 bases between. CDR1 is SGHNT, CDR2 YENEEA, per germline. This CDR3 contains 17 residues. The CDR3 spells CASSLDGERRGRGEQFF. The CDR3 DNA sequence: TGTGCCAGCAGCTTAGACGGGGAGCGACGGGGGAGAGGTGAGCAGTTCTTC.

V usage is TRBV6-5 and J usage is TRBJ2-5; D perhaps matches TRBD1 (6 bases). The CDR3 contains 15 residues. V gave up 5 bases and J gave up 2 bases, with 15 bases separating them. Germline values: CDR1 MNHEY, CDR2 SVGAGI. Here the CDR3 reads CASSKHRQVQETQYF. For the CDR3, the DNA is TGTGCCAGCAGTAAGCACAGACAGGTTCAAGAGACCCAGTACTTC.

In its sample, this clone was seen once. This rearrangement joins TRBV18 to TRBJ1-5; D is ambiguous. V lost 3 bases and J lost 6, with 12 bases in between. The CDR3 is made up of 14 amino acids. CDR1 and CDR2 from the germline V gene are KGHSH and LQKENI. CDR3 nucleotides: TGTGCCAGCTCACCGGGCAGAGCTGGTCAGCCCCAGCATTTT. Translating it yields CASSPGRAGQPQHF.

The V gene is TRBV5-1, the J gene TRBJ2-1; 10 nucleotides line up with TRBD2. CDR1 SGHRS and CDR2 YFSETQ come from the germline V gene. The CDR3 covers 15 residues. Trimming took 0 bases from V and 5 from J; bases not matched to a gene: 2. In nucleotides, the CDR3 is TGCGCCAGCAGCTTGGTAGCGGGGGGCGACAATGAGCAGTTCTTC. Residues: CASSLVAGGDNEQFF.

This clone occurred once. V gene TRBV24-1 combines with J gene TRBJ1-1; D is ambiguous. CDR3 length: 12 residues. The germline CDR1 and CDR2 sequences are KGHDR and SFDVKD. Deletions cut 1 base from V and 11 bases from J, with 10 bases between. The CDR3 nucleotides are TGTGCCACCAGTGATTTATCCCGCCGGGCTTTCTTT. Its translation is CATSDLSRRAFF.

V usage is TRBV2 and J usage is TRBJ1-3; D is perhaps TRBD1 (6 bases). V gave up 7 bases and J gave up 0 bases, with 10 bases separating them. The CDR3 has 14 residues. CDR1 is SNHLY, CDR2 FYNNEI, per germline. CDR3 loop: CASIGQSSGNTIYF. The CDR3 nucleotides read TGTGCCAGCATAGGACAGAGCTCTGGAAACACCATATATTTT.

The chain has TRBV7-6 and TRBJ2-7; TRBD2 matches at 11 bases. The CDR3 length is 16 residues. V was clipped by 5 bases and J by 0 bases; unmatched bases: 6. Germline CDR1 reads SGHVS; CDR2 reads FNYEAQ. The CDR3 protein is CASSAGLAGSSYEQYF. In DNA, the CDR3 is TGTGCCAGCAGCGCTGGACTAGCGGGCAGCTCCTACGAGCAGTACTTC.

The V call is TRBV11-3, the J call TRBJ1-1, with a tentative D call TRBD1 (5 bases). Trimming took off 1 base at V and 5 bases at J, with 8 bases between the two ends. Germline CDR1 and CDR2: SGHNT and YENEEA. The CDR3 runs 13 residues. CDR3 coding DNA: TGTGCCAGCAGCTTAGCGGGGGAAACTGAAGCTTTCTTT. Translation: CASSLAGETEAFF.

This chain joins TRBV5-6 and TRBJ2-7, with a possible D match to TRBD2 (6 bases). The CDR3 contains 13 residues. CDR1 is SGHDT and CDR2 is YYEEEE in the germline V gene. Between the trimmed V and J ends, which lost 4 bases and 3 bases, there was a span of 11 bases. CDR3 residues: CASSGGIYYEQYF. The CDR3 bases are TGTGCCAGCAGCGGGGGGATCTACTACGAGCAGTACTTC.

This sequence joins TRBV7-3 and TRBJ1-1, with D perhaps matching TRBD1 (5 bases). CDR1 and CDR2 from the germline V gene are SGHTA and FQGTGA. CDR3 length equals 15 residues. Trimming took 0 bases from V and 1 from J, leaving 9 bases between them. The CDR3 spells CASSLTGEGNTEAFF. The CDR3 nucleotides read TGTGCCAGCAGCTTAACAGGGGAAGGGAACACTGAAGCTTTCTTT. Together with reference TRBV7-3 and TRBJ1-1, the CDR3 gives the full variable domain: GAGVSQTPSNKVTEKGKYVELRCDPISGHTALYWYRQSLGQGPEFLIYFQGTGAADDSGLPNDRFFAVRPEGSVSTLKIQRTERGDSAVYLCASSLTGEGNTEAFFGQGTRLTVV.

The V call is TRBV27, the J call TRBJ2-7; 8 bases fit TRBD2. CDR3 length: 15 residues. The V gene end was trimmed by 5 bases and the J gene end by 8 bases; junction bases not matched to a gene: 14. CDR1 and CDR2 from the germline V gene are MNHEY and SMNVEV (reference sequence). The CDR3 here is CASSPQAGGGVKQYF. The CDR3 coding sequence is TGTGCCAGCAGTCCTCAGGCGGGAGGAGGTGTCAAGCAGTACTTC.

About this clone: This specimen includes other DNA sequences encoding the same CDR3. V is TRBV30 and J is TRBJ1-5, with 8 bases matching TRBD1. The CDR3 consists of 13 residues. Losses at the gene ends were 5 bases for V and 4 bases for J; bases not matched to a gene: 4. Germline V gene lookup returns CDR1 GTSNPN and CDR2 SVGIG (reference sequence). In DNA form, the CDR3 reads TGTGCCTGGTCCCGACAGGGGAATCAGCCCCAGCATTTT. Protein product: CAWSRQGNQPQHF.

This clone has just a few counts. J is TRBJ1-5 and V is TRBV6-5, with D possibly TRBD1 on 5 matching bases. CDR3 length equals 14 residues. Germline V CDR1 and CDR2: MNHEY, SVGAGI. Deletions cut 7 bases from V and 8 bases from J, with 18 bases between. The chain's CDR3 is CASTLLRGNKPQHF. For the CDR3, the DNA is TGTGCCAGCACCCTCCTCCGGGGGAATAAGCCCCAGCATTTT.

The rearrangement uses TRBV30 and TRBJ1-5, with 7 nucleotides matching TRBD1. V trimming: 1 base; J trimming: 0 bases; junction bases outside the gene matches: 6. The CDR3 spans 16 residues. Germline V lookup: CDR1 GTSNPN, CDR2 SVGIG (reference sequence). The CDR3 protein is CAWSETGPYSNQPQHF. DNA of the CDR3: TGTGCCTGGAGTGAGACAGGGCCTTATAGCAATCAGCCCCAGCATTTT.

On this clone: Other nucleotide sequences in the sample specify the same CDR3. The chain recombines TRBV24-1 with TRBJ1-1; D ambiguous. The CDR3 length is 13 residues. V dropped 4 bases and J dropped 1 base, with 6 bases sitting between them. The germline V gene encodes CDR1 KGHDR and CDR2 SFDVKD. CDR3 sequence: CATSEGGNTEAFF. The CDR3 DNA sequence: TGTGCCACCAGTGAGGGAGGGAACACTGAAGCTTTCTTT.